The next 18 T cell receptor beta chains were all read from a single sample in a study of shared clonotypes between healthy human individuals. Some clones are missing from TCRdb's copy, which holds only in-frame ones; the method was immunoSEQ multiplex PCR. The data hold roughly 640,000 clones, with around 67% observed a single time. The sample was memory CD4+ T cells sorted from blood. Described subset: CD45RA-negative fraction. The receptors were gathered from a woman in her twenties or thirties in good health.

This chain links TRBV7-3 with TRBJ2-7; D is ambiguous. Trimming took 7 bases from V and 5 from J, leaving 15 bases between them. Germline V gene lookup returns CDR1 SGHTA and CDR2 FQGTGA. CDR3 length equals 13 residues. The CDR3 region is CASTSSPGDEQYF. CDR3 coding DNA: TGTGCCAGCACTAGTTCTCCGGGCGACGAGCAGTACTTC. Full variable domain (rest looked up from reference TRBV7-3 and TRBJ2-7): GAGVSQTPSNKVTEKGKYVELRCDPISGHTALYWYRQSLGQGPEFLIYFQGTGAADDSGLPNDRFFAVRPEGSVSTLKIQRTERGDSAVYLCASTSSPGDEQYFGPGTRLTVT.

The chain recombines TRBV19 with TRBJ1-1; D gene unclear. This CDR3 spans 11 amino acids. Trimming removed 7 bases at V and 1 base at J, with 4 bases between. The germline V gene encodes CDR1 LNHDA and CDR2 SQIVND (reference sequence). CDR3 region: CASKQNTEAFF. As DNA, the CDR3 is TGTGCCAGTAAACAGAACACTGAAGCTTTCTTT. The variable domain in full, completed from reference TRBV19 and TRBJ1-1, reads DGGITQSPKYLFRKEGQNVTLSCEQNLNHDAMYWYRQDPGQGLRLIYYSQIVNDFQKGDIAEGYSVSREKKESFPLTVTSAQKNPTAFYLCASKQNTEAFFGQGTRLTVV.

The CDR3 loop is CASSYSWEMGTEAFF. The CDR3 coding sequence is TGTGCCAGCAGTTACTCCTGGGAAATGGGGACTGAAGCTTTCTTT. The chain recombines TRBV6-6 with TRBJ1-1, with D hard to call. V shed 0 bases and J shed 5 bases, with 13 bases lying between them. This CDR3 spans 15 amino acids. In germline, CDR1 is MNHNY, CDR2 SVGAGI (reference sequence).

The CDR3 nucleotides are TGCGCCAGCAGCTTGGTGGGGGGGCCGGACACTGAAGCTTTCTTT. Translating gives CASSLVGGPDTEAFF. This chain joins TRBV5-1 and TRBJ1-1, with a weak D call TRBD1 (6 bases). Deletions cut 0 bases from V and 3 bases from J, with 12 bases between. The CDR3 has 15 residues. The germline CDR1 and CDR2 sequences are SGHRS and YFSETQ.

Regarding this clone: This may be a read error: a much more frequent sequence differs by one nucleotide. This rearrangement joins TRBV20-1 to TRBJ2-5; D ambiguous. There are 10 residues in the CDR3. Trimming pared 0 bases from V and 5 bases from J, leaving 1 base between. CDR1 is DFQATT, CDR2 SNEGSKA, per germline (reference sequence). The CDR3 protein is CSARDETQYF. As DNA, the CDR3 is TGCAGTGCTAGAGATGAGACCCAGTACTTC.

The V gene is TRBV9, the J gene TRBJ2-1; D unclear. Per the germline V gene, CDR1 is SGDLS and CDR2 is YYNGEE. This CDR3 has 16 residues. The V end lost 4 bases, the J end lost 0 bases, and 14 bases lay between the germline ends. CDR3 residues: CASSSSPLSSYNEQFF. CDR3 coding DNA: TGTGCCAGCAGCTCTAGTCCCTTGAGCTCCTACAATGAGCAGTTCTTC.

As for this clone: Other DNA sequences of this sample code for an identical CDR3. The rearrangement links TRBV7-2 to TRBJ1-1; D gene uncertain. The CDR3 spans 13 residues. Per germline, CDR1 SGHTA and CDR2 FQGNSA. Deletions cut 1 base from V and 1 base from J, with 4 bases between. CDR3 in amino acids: CASSLGQNTEAFF. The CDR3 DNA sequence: TGTGCCAGCAGCTTAGGGCAGAACACTGAAGCTTTCTTT.

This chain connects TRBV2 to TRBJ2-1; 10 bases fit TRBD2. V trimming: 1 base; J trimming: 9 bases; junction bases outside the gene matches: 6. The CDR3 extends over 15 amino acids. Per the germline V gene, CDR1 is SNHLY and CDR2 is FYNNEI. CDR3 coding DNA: TGTGCCAGCAGTGAAGTGCTAGCGGGAGCATCTGAGCAGTTCTTC. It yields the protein CASSEVLAGASEQFF.

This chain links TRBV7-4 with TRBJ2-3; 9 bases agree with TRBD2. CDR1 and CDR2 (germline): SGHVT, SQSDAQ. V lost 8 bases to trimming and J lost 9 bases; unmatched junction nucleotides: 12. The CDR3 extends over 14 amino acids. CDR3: CASGKLGLANTQYF. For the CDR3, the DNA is TGTGCCAGCGGAAAATTGGGACTAGCTAACACGCAGTATTTT. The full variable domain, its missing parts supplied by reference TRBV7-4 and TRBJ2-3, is GAGVSQSPRYKVAKRGRDVALRCDSISGHVTLYWYRQTLGQGSEVLTYSQSDAQRDKSGRPSGRFSAERPERSVSTLKIQRTEQGDSAVYLCASGKLGLANTQYFGPGTRLTVL.

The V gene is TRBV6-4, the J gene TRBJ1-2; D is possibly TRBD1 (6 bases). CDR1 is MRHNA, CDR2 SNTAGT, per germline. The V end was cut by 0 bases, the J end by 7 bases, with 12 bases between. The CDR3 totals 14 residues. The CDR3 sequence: CASSDSYRVPGYTF. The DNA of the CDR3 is TGTGCCAGCAGTGACTCGTACAGGGTCCCTGGCTACACCTTC.

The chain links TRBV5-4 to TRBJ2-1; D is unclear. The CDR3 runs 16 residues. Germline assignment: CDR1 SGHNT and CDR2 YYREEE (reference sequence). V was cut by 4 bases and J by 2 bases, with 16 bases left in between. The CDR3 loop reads CASSKESANTYNEQFF. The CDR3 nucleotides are TGTGCCAGCAGCAAGGAAAGCGCTAACACCTACAATGAGCAGTTCTTC.

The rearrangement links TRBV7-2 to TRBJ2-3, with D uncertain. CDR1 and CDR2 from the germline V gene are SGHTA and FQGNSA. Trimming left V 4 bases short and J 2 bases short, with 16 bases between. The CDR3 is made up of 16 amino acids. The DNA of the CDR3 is TGTGCCAGCAGCTCCCAACTTGCGGCGAACACAGATACGCAGTATTTT. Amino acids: CASSSQLAANTDTQYF.

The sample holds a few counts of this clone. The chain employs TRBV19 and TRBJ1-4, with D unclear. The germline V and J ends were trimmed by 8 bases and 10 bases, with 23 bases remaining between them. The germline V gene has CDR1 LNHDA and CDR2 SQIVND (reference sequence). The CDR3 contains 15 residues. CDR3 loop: CASFLPGSGEGKLFF. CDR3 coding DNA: TGTGCCAGTTTTTTACCGGGCTCCGGGGAAGGAAAACTGTTTTTT.

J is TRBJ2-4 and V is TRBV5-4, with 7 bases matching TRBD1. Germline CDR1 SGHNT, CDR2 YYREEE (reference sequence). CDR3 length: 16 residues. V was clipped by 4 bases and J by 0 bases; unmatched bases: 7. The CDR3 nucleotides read TGTGCCAGCAGCCATGGGACAGAGAGAGCCAAAAACATTCAGTACTTC. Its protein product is CASSHGTERAKNIQYF.

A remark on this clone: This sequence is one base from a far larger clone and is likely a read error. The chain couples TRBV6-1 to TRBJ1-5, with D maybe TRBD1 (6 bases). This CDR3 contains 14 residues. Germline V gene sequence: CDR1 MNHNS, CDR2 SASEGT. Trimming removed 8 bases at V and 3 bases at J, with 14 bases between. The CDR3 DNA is TGTGCCAGCCTTCGGACAGAGTTCAATCAGCCCCAGCATTTT. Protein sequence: CASLRTEFNQPQHF.

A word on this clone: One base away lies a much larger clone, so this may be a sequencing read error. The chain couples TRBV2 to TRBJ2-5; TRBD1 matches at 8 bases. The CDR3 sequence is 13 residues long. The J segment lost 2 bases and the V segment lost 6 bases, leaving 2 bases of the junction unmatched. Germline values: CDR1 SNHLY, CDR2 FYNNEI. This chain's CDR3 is CASSGDRQETQYF. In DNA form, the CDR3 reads TGTGCCAGCAGCGGGGACAGGCAAGAGACCCAGTACTTC.

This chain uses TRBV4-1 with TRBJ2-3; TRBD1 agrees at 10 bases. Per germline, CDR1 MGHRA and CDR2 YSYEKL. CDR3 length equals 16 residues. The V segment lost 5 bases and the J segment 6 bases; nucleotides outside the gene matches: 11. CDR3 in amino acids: CASSKTGTGVYDTQYF. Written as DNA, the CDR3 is TGCGCCAGCAGCAAAACCGGGACAGGGGTCTATGATACGCAGTATTTT.

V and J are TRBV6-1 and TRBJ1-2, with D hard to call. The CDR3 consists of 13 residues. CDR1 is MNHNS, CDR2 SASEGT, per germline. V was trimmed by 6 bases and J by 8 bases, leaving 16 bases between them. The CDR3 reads CASSGQGMQGYTF. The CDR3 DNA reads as TGTGCCAGCAGCGGGCAAGGAATGCAGGGCTACACCTTC.